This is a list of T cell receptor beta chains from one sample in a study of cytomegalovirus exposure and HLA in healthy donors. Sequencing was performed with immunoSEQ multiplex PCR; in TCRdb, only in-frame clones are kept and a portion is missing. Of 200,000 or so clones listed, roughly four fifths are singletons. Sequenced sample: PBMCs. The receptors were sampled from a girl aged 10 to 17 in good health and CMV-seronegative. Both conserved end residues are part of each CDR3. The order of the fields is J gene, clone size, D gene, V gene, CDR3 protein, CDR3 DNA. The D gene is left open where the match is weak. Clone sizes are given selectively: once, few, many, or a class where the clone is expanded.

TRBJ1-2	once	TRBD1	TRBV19	CASSYRDRLNYGYTF	TGTGCCAGTTCCTACCGGGACAGACTTAACTATGGCTACACCTTC
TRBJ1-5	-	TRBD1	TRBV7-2	CASNIGGGGQPQHF	TGTGCCAGCAACATAGGAGGGGGCGGCCAGCCCCAGCATTTT
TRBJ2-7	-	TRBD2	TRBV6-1	CASSRTGGSYEQYF	TGTGCCAGCAGTAGGACGGGGGGGTCCTACGAGCAGTACTTC
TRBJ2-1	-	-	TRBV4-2	CASSQDFSSYNEQFF	TGTGCCAGCAGCCAAGATTTTTCGTCCTACAATGAGCAGTTCTTC
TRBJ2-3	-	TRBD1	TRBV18	CASSPDRVTDTQYF	TGTGCCAGCTCACCGGACAGGGTTACAGATACGCAGTATTTT
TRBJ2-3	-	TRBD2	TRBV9	CASSVLAGATDTQYF	TGTGCCAGCAGCGTCCTAGCGGGGGCTACAGATACGCAGTATTTT
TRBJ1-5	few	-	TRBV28	CASSRSQPQHF	TGTGCCAGCTCCCGGAGTCAGCCCCAGCATTTT
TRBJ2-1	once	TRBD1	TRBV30	CAWRSDRGSYNEQFF	TGTGCCTGGAGGTCCGACAGGGGTTCCTACAATGAGCAGTTCTTC
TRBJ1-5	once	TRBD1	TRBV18	CASSPGTGGRQPQHF	TGTGCCAGCTCACCTGGGACAGGGGGCCGTCAGCCCCAGCATTTT
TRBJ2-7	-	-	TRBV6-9	CATGVQGKGQYF	TGTGCCACCGGGGTACAGGGAAAGGGGCAGTACTTC
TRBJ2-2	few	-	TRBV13	CASSLGILNTGELFF	TGTGCCAGCAGCTTAGGTATTCTGAACACCGGGGAGCTGTTTTTT
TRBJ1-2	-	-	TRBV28	CASSLLQGGGYTF	TGTGCCAGCAGTTTATTACAGGGTGGGGGCTACACCTTC
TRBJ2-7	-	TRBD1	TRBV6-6	CASSLTGALRGQYF	TGTGCCAGCAGTTTGACAGGGGCACTACGAGGGCAGTACTTC
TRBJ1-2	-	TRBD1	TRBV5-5	CASSSRGDRDYGYTF	TGTGCCAGCAGCTCCCGAGGGGACAGGGACTATGGCTACACCTTC
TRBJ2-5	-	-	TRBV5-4	CASSLGLGAPRETQYF	TGTGCCAGCAGCTTGGGTTTGGGGGCGCCCCGGGAGACCCAGTACTTC
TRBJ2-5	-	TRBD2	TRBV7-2	CASSSLSGPQETQYF	TGTGCCAGCAGCTCCCTTAGCGGGCCCCAAGAGACCCAGTACTTC
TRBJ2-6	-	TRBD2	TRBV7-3	CASSTQGLAGGPRNGANVLTF	TGTGCCAGCAGCACCCAAGGACTAGCGGGAGGGCCGCGCAACGGGGCCAACGTCCTGACTTTC
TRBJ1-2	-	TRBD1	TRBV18	CASSDRTGAKEGYGYTF	TGTGCCAGCTCAGATAGGACAGGGGCCAAAGAAGGGTATGGCTACACCTTC